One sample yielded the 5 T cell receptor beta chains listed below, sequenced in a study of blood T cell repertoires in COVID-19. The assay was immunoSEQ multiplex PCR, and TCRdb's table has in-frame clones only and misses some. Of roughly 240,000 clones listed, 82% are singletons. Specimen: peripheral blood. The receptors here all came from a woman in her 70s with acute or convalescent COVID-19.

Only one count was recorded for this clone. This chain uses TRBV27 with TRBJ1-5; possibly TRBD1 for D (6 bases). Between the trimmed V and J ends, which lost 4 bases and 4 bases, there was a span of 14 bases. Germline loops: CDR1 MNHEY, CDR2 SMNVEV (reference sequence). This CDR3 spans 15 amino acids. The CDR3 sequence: CASSSLAGVNQPQHF. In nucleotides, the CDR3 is TGTGCCAGCAGTTCCCTCGCAGGGGTAAATCAGCCCCAGCATTTT.

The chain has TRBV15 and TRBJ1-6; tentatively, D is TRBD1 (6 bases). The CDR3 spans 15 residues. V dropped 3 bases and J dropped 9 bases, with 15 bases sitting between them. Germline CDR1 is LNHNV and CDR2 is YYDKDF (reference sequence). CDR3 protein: CATSSRTVLGSPLHF. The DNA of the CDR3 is TGTGCCACCAGCAGCAGGACAGTCTTAGGTTCACCCCTCCACTTT. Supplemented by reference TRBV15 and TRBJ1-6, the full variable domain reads DAMVIQNPRYQVTQFGKPVTLSCSQTLNHNVMYWYQQKSSQAPKLLFHYYDKDFNNEADTPDNFQSRRPNTSFCFLDIRSPGLGDTAMYLCATSSRTVLGSPLHFGNGTRLTVT.

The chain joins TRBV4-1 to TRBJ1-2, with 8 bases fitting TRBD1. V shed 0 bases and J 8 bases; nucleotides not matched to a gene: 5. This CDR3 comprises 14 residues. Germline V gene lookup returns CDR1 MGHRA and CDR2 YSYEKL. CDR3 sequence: CASSQEGQVRGYTF. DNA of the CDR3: TGCGCCAGCAGCCAAGAGGGACAGGTGAGGGGCTACACCTTC.

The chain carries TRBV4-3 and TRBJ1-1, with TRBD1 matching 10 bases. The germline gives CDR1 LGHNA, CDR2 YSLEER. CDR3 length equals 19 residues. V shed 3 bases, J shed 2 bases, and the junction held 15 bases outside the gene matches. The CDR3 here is CASSQTTPGTGVGNTEAFF. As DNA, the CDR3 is TGCGCCAGCAGCCAGACCACCCCCGGGACAGGGGTCGGAAACACTGAAGCTTTCTTT.

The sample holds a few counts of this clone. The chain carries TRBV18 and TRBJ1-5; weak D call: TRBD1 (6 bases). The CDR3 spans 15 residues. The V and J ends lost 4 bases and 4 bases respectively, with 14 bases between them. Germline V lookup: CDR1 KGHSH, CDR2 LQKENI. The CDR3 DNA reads TGTGCCAGCTCACGAAGCTCAGGGGATAATCAGCCCCAGCATTTT. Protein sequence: CASSRSSGDNQPQHF.